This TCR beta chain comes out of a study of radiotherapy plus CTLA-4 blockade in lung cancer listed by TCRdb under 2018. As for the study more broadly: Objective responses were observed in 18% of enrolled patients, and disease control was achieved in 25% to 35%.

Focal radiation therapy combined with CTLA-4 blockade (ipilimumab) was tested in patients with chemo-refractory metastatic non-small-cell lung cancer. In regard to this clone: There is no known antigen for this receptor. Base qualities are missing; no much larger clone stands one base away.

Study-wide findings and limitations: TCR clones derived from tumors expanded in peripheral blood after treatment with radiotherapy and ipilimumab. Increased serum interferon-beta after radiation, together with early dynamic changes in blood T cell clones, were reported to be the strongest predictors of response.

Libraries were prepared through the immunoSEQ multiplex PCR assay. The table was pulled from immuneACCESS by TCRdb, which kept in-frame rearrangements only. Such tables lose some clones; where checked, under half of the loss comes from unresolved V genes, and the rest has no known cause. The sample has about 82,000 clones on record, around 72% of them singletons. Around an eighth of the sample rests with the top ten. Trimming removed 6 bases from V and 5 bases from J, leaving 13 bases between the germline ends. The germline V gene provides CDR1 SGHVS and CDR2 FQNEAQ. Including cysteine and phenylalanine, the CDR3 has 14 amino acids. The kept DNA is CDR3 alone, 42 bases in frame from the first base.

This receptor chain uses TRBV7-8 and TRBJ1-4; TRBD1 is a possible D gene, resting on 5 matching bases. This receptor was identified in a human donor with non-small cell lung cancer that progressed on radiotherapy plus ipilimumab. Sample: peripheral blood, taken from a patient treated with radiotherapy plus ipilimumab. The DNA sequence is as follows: TGTGCCAGCAGACTCAGGGAGGGCAATGAAAAACTGTTTTTT. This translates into CASRLREGNEKLFF.